One sample yielded the 24 T cell receptor beta chains listed below, sequenced in a study of Graves' ophthalmopathy and Graves' hyperthyroidism. RNA transcripts yielded amplified TCR beta CDR3 regions. First-round RT-PCR relied on HTBI primers, and a second-round multiplex PCR came next. TCRdb passed the multiplex PCR reads through MiXCR, listing each CDR3 protein once. The table records 350,000 to 400,000 distinct CDR3 sequences, roughly 14% of them present only once. Sequencing was performed on peripheral blood. The receptors were gathered from a woman younger than 35 with stable Graves' hyperthyroidism.

Points on this clonotype: Since a much larger clone is just one base distant, this may be a read error. The rearrangement uses TRBV11-2 and TRBJ2-7, with a possible D match to TRBD1 (6 bases). Germline assignment: CDR1 SGHAT and CDR2 FQNNGV. This CDR3 spans 18 amino acids. The CDR3 DNA follows: TGTGCCAGCAGCCCCTTTCTGAAGGAAGCCCAGGGGTACTACGAGCTGTACTTC. It is translated as CASSPFLKEAQGYYELYF.

This clonotype showed up just a few times. This chain connects TRBV18 to TRBJ2-7; D not resolved. Germline V gene sequence: CDR1 KGHSH, CDR2 LQKENI. V lost 2 bases, J lost 3 bases, and 5 bases lay in between. The CDR3 is 12 amino acids. The CDR3 DNA is TGTGCCAGCTCACCAAAGCTCTACGAGCAGTACTTC. This gives the protein CASSPKLYEQYF.

This clonotype has ten or more counts. The genes are TRBV20-1 and TRBJ2-7; 7 bases are a match to TRBD2. The length of the CDR3 is 15 residues. The junction had 13 bases not matched to a gene; V was cut back by 6 bases and J by 2 bases. Per germline, CDR1 DFQATT and CDR2 SNEGSKA (reference sequence). CDR3: CSAAPLASGPYEQYF. In nucleotides, the CDR3 is TGCAGTGCGGCTCCCCTGGCTAGCGGACCCTACGAGCAGTACTTC.

This clonotype has a count of ten or more. The chain couples TRBV19 to TRBJ1-1, with 9 bases matching TRBD1. The germline V gene encodes CDR1 LNHDA and CDR2 SQIVND (reference sequence). This CDR3 spans 15 amino acids. Trimming took 5 bases from V and 5 from J; bases not matched to a gene: 9. CDR3 amino acids: CASSLTGTGRTEAFF. The DNA for the CDR3 is TGTGCCAGTAGTCTGACCGGGACAGGGCGGACTGAAGCTTTCTTT.

This clonotype was counted many times. The chain uses TRBV6-5 and TRBJ1-1; D is undetermined. V was cut by 0 bases and J by 6 bases, with 11 bases left in between. The CDR3 has 14 amino acids. CDR1 and CDR2 from the germline V gene are MNHEY and SVGAGI. The CDR3 sequence: CASSYSLGSAEAFF. The CDR3 coding sequence is TGTGCCAGCAGTTACTCCCTCGGGAGTGCTGAAGCTTTCTTT.

This clonotype was observed a few times. A single base separates this from a much larger clone, so it may be a read error. This rearrangement joins TRBV11-2 to TRBJ2-7; 11 bases line up with TRBD2. Germline V gene lookup returns CDR1 SGHAT and CDR2 FQNNGV. The junction had 2 bases not matched to a gene; V was cut back by 0 bases and J by 4 bases. The CDR3 length is 15 residues. The CDR3, as DNA: TGTGCCAGCAGCTTAGAAGCTAGCGGGGGGTACGAGCAGTACTTC. Its translation is CASSLEASGGYEQYF. The whole variable domain, filled in from reference TRBV11-2 and TRBJ2-7, reads EAGVAQSPRYKIIEKRQSVAFWCNPISGHATLYWYQQILGQGPKLLIQFQNNGVVDDSQLPKDRFSAERLKGVDSTLKIQPAKLEDSAVYLCASSLEASGGYEQYFGPGTRLTVT.

In its sample, this clonotype was seen a few times. A clone one base away is much larger, so this may be a read error. The rearrangement uses TRBV25-1 and TRBJ1-5; 7 nucleotides align to TRBD1. CDR1 and CDR2 (germline): MGHDK, SYGVNS. Trimming took 4 bases from V and 6 from J; bases not matched to a gene: 0. The CDR3 length is 12 residues. The CDR3 protein is CASSAGGQPQHF. The DNA of the CDR3 is TGTGCCAGCAGTGCAGGGGGTCAGCCCCAGCATTTT.

This clonotype was observed many times. The J gene is TRBJ2-2, the V gene TRBV29-1; a possible D gene is TRBD1 (6 bases). Per germline, CDR1 SQVTM and CDR2 ANQGSEA. Between the trimmed V and J ends, which lost 6 bases and 6 bases, there was a span of 8 bases. The CDR3 runs to 11 residues. The CDR3 nucleotides are TGCAGCGTCAGGGGTTCCGGGGAGCTGTTTTTT. Protein sequence: CSVRGSGELFF.

The chain couples TRBV29-1 to TRBJ1-5; possible D gene TRBD1, 5 bases. V was trimmed by 3 bases and J by 3 bases, leaving 12 bases between them. The CDR3 has 14 residues. The germline V gene encodes CDR1 SQVTM and CDR2 ANQGSEA. This CDR3 reads CSVDGPRVNQPQHF. CDR3 in DNA: TGCAGCGTTGATGGGCCCAGGGTCAATCAGCCCCAGCATTTT.

This clonotype was picked up many times. The chain is built from TRBV28 and TRBJ2-5; D not resolved. V lost 8 bases and J 1 base, leaving 8 bases between the germline ends. The germline V gene has CDR1 MDHEN and CDR2 SYDVKM. The CDR3 runs to 12 residues. The CDR3 reads CASCLAQETQYF. In DNA form, the CDR3 reads TGTGCCAGCTGCCTGGCCCAAGAGACCCAGTACTTC.

The J gene is TRBJ1-2, the V gene TRBV12-5, with 9 bases matching TRBD1. Germline CDR1 and CDR2: LGHNT and FRNRAP. V dropped 3 bases and J dropped 1; count of bases not matched to a gene: 6. The CDR3 is made up of 16 amino acids. CDR3 nucleotides: TGTGCTAGTGGTTTCCAACAGGGGGCCTTTAACTATGGCTACACCTTC. It codes for CASGFQQGAFNYGYTF.

To note about this clonotype: This sequence may be a read error, since a much larger clone differs from it by one base. The DNA of the CDR3 is TGTGCCACCAGCAGAGATCTAAGCGGGTACACCGGGGAGCTGTTTTTT. Its protein is CATSRDLSGYTGELFF. J is TRBJ2-2 and V is TRBV15; D is possibly TRBD2 (6 bases). Trimming shortened V by 0 bases and J by 3 bases, and 11 bases separated the two germline ends. Germline assignment: CDR1 LNHNV and CDR2 YYDKDF (reference sequence). This CDR3 spans 16 amino acids.

The V call is TRBV6-2 or TRBV6-3, the J call TRBJ1-1; the D gene is possibly TRBD1 (5 bases). V gave up 8 bases and J gave up 0 bases, with 25 bases separating them. Germline-derived CDR1 and CDR2 are MNHEY and SVGEGT. The CDR3 runs to 18 residues. The CDR3 protein is CASFRGVPVVLMNTEAFF. CDR3 DNA: TGTGCCAGCTTTCGGGGGGTACCAGTCGTATTAATGAACACTGAAGCTTTCTTT.

In its sample, this clonotype was seen many times. The chain employs TRBV12-3 or TRBV12-4 and TRBJ2-2; 10 positions match TRBD2. The CDR3 consists of 17 residues. V shed 5 bases and J 1 base; nucleotides not matched to a gene: 7. The CDR3 DNA reads as TGTGCCAGCAGTCGCCCCCGGACTAGCGGGAACACCGGGGAGCTGTTTTTT. This translates into CASSRPRTSGNTGELFF.

This clonotype was counted only a few times. The V and J genes are TRBV5-1 and TRBJ2-3, with D unclear. Germline values: CDR1 SGHRS, CDR2 YFSETQ. The length of the CDR3 is 15 residues. V dropped 0 bases and J dropped 2 bases, with 10 bases sitting between them. The CDR3, as DNA: TGCGCCAGCAGCTTGGACTTTTCCAACACAGATACGCAGTATTTT. Its translation is CASSLDFSNTDTQYF.

This chain joins TRBV6-1 and TRBJ1-2, with TRBD1 matching over 8 bases. Per germline, CDR1 MNHNS and CDR2 SASEGT. Unmatched junction bases numbered 5, after V lost 3 bases and J lost 5 bases. The CDR3 runs 14 residues. The chain's CDR3 is CASSEQGAWYGYTF. The CDR3 DNA follows: TGTGCCAGCAGTGAGCAGGGGGCTTGGTATGGCTACACCTTC.

This clonotype was counted many times. The CDR3 spells CASSLDWGYGYTF. In DNA form, the CDR3 reads TGTGCCAGCAGCTTAGATTGGGGCTATGGCTACACCTTC. The chain has TRBV11-3 and TRBJ1-2; no firm D call. The CDR3 totals 13 residues. CDR1 and CDR2 (germline): SGHNT, YENEEA. The ends were cut back, 0 bases at V and 4 bases at J, with 6 bases in the middle.

The sample holds a few counts of this clonotype. V usage is TRBV20-1 and J usage is TRBJ2-2, with 10 bases matching TRBD1. The ends lost 4 bases at V and 7 bases at J; junction bases unmatched: 9. Looked up from germline, CDR1 is DFQATT and CDR2 is SNEGSKA (reference sequence). This CDR3 has 15 residues. CDR3 loop: CSAIRRDRGGGELFF. The CDR3 DNA is TGCAGTGCTATACGCCGGGACAGGGGAGGCGGGGAGCTGTTTTTT.

This sequence joins TRBV6-1 and TRBJ2-2, with 12 bases matching TRBD2. V lost 5 bases and J lost 3; bases outside the gene matches: 1. Germline V lookup: CDR1 MNHNS, CDR2 SASEGT. The CDR3 covers 15 residues. CDR3 residues: CASSRLAGDTGELFF. DNA for the CDR3: TGTGCCAGCAGTCGACTAGCGGGGGACACCGGGGAGCTGTTTTTT.

On this clonotype itself: A junction boundary mismatches the germline segment, possibly from a read error. V is TRBV7-9 and J is TRBJ2-5; 13 bases line up with TRBD2. CDR1 is SEHNR, CDR2 FQNEAQ, per germline (reference sequence). CDR3 length equals 16 residues. The CDR3 bases are TGTGCCAGCAGCTTAGGGACTAGCGGGGGTCAAGAGACCAAGTACTTC. It encodes CASSLGTSGGQETKYF.

This clonotype was seen at least ten times. The rearrangement uses TRBV12-3 or TRBV12-4 and TRBJ1-5; D uncertain. The CDR3 is 13 residues long. V lost 5 bases, J lost 6 bases, and 11 bases lay in between. In DNA, the CDR3 is TGTGCCAGCAGTCCTTTCGGTGGTCAGCCCCAGCATTTT. This sequence encodes CASSPFGGQPQHF.

This clonotype occurred many times. The J gene is TRBJ1-2, the V gene TRBV19; 8 nucleotides align to TRBD1. The CDR3 is 13 residues long. Per germline, CDR1 LNHDA and CDR2 SQIVND (reference sequence). With V trimmed by 5 bases and J by 7 bases, 6 bases remained unmatched. CDR3 DNA sequence: TGTGCCAGTAGTGCGACAGGGGCGGCTGGCTACACCTTC. Translating it yields CASSATGAAGYTF.

There are many counts of this clonotype. The chain employs TRBV11-2 and TRBJ2-4; D call uncertain. The germline gives CDR1 SGHAT, CDR2 FQNNGV. Trimming left V 4 bases short and J 6 bases short, with 10 bases between. The CDR3 is 13 amino acids. CDR3 sequence reads: CASSSSPGNIQYF. As DNA, the CDR3 is TGTGCCAGCAGCTCCTCCCCCGGAAACATTCAGTACTTC.

This clonotype appeared many times. The J gene is TRBJ2-5, the V gene TRBV12-3 or TRBV12-4, with no clear D. V lost 2 bases and J 1 base, leaving 8 bases between the germline ends. CDR3 size: 14 residues. CDR3 in DNA: TGTGCCAGCAGTTTACCGCGGTCCCAAGAGACCCAGTACTTC. This sequence encodes CASSLPRSQETQYF.